Listed here are 8 T cell receptor beta chains from one sample, sequenced in a study of immune heterogeneity within non-small cell lung tumors. It was with 32 V and 13 J primers that multiplex PCR amplified TCR beta CDR3. TCRdb passed the multiplex PCR reads through MiXCR, listing each CDR3 protein once. The table has around 23,000 distinct CDR3 sequences, 25% to 35% seen once. The authors used approximately 600 ng of bulk tumor genomic DNA per sample as template. Collection of several biopsies per primary tumor, spaced far apart, took place during surgery. The study enrolled patients with untreated, newly diagnosed non-small cell lung cancer who underwent curative surgery. Source material: lung tumor tissue. The receptors come from a man in his forties with non-small cell lung cancer.

By proportion, this clonotype is medium-sized (0.01 to 0.1%). This sequence joins TRBV19 and TRBJ2-7; a possible D gene is TRBD2 (7 bases). With 5 bases removed from V and 5 bases from J, the gap between germline ends came to 16 bases. CDR1 is LNHDA and CDR2 is SQIVND in the germline V gene (reference sequence). This CDR3 is 14 amino acids long. The CDR3 protein is CASSGGGSWNEQYF. CDR3 sequence (DNA): TGTGCCAGTAGTGGGGGCGGGAGCTGGAACGAGCAGTACTTC.

This clonotype was observed at least ten times. This chain joins TRBV11-2 and TRBJ2-7; unclear D gene. CDR1 is SGHAT and CDR2 is FQNNGV in the germline V gene. This CDR3 spans 14 amino acids. The V end was cut by 5 bases, the J end by 2 bases, with 13 bases between. In nucleotides, the CDR3 is TGTGCCAGCAGCCCCGAGATCAACACCTACGAGCAGTACTTC. Amino acid sequence: CASSPEINTYEQYF.

A remark on this clonotype: This could be a read error, since a much larger clone is one nucleotide away. The J gene is TRBJ1-3, the V gene TRBV2; D uncertain. The CDR3 loop spans 15 amino acids. Germline-derived CDR1 and CDR2 are SNHLY and FYNNEI. Trimming shortened V by 5 bases and J by 0 bases, and 11 bases separated the two germline ends. The CDR3 here is CASSLGGISGNTIYF. In DNA form, the CDR3 reads TGTGCCAGCAGTCTTGGCGGAATCTCTGGAAACACCATATATTTT.

Ten or more counts support this clonotype. This chain links TRBV12-3 or TRBV12-4 with TRBJ1-5; D uncertain. Trimming stripped 1 base from V and 12 bases from J, with 16 bases between. The CDR3 length is 14 residues. Here the CDR3 reads CASSLVSQASGQHF. For the CDR3, the DNA is TGTGCCAGCAGTTTAGTTTCGCAGGCCTCGGGCCAGCATTTT.

The chain couples TRBV19 to TRBJ1-2, with D perhaps matching TRBD1 (6 bases). Germline V gene sequence: CDR1 LNHDA, CDR2 SQIVND (reference sequence). Trimming pared 7 bases from V and 11 bases from J, leaving 23 bases between. There are 14 residues in the CDR3. This CDR3 reads CASTREGGPYEYTF. The CDR3 DNA is TGTGCCAGTACGAGGGAAGGGGGACCCTATGAATACACCTTC.

This clonotype showed up many times. V is TRBV6-1 and J is TRBJ1-2; 9 nucleotides align to TRBD1. The CDR3 length is 13 residues. Per the germline V gene, CDR1 is MNHNS and CDR2 is SASEGT. Losses at the gene ends were 6 bases for V and 8 bases for J; bases not matched to a gene: 7. The chain's CDR3 is CASRDGTGSGYTF. The CDR3 region has the DNA TGTGCCAGCAGGGATGGGACAGGGTCAGGCTACACCTTC.

This clonotype has just a few counts. The chain combines TRBV7-8 with TRBJ1-6, with no clear D. Germline CDR1 reads SGHVS; CDR2 reads FQNEAQ. The CDR3 extends over 18 amino acids. Trimming cost V 0 bases and J 0 bases, with 12 bases left between them. The CDR3 bases are TGTGCCAGCAGCTTAGCGCAGATATCGAGCTCCTATAATTCACCCCTCCACTTT. Its protein product is CASSLAQISSSYNSPLHF.

As regards this clonotype: This may arise from a read error, as a much more abundant clone is one base away. This rearrangement joins TRBV20-1 to TRBJ2-2; D not resolved. This CDR3 spans 14 amino acids. V lost 7 bases to trimming and J lost 4 bases, with 16 bases between them. Germline V CDR1 and CDR2: DFQATT, SNEGSKA (reference sequence). As DNA, the CDR3 is TGCAGTGACCTTGAAGGAAGAGGCACCGGGGAGCTGTTTTTT. As protein: CSDLEGRGTGELFF.